The 25 T cell receptor beta chains presented below share a single source sample, sequenced in a study of cytomegalovirus exposure and HLA in healthy donors. The PCR employed 60 Vbeta primers together with 13 Jbeta primers. Using immunoSEQ multiplex PCR, the repertoire was profiled, and TCRdb retains in-frame clones only, with some absent. The specimen's table records about 150,000 clones. The source material was PBMCs. The receptors here all came from a man aged 30 to 45 in good health and CMV-seronegative.

The chain carries TRBV7-6 and TRBJ1-5, with D perhaps matching TRBD1 (5 bases). The CDR3 is 14 residues long. V lost 5 bases and J lost 4, with 12 bases in between. Germline lookup yields CDR1 SGHVS and CDR2 FNYEAQ. The CDR3 sequence is CASSLGGLNQPQHF. The CDR3 DNA reads TGTGCCAGCAGCCTGGGGGGGTTGAATCAGCCCCAGCATTTT.

The J gene is TRBJ1-4, the V gene TRBV12-5; D is perhaps TRBD1 (6 bases). The CDR3 contains 14 residues. V lost 5 bases, J lost 2 bases, and 9 bases lay in between. Looked up from germline, CDR1 is LGHNT and CDR2 is FRNRAP. CDR3 protein: CASGQGQTNEKLFF. CDR3 nucleotides: TGTGCTAGTGGTCAAGGACAGACTAATGAAAAACTGTTTTTT.

This chain links TRBV19 with TRBJ2-3; D may be TRBD2 (5 bases). The V gene lost 10 bases and the J gene lost 8 bases, with 22 bases spanning the gap. Germline CDR1 LNHDA, CDR2 SQIVND (reference sequence). The length of the CDR3 is 14 residues. In DNA, the CDR3 is TGTGCCACCTCGGCCGGACTGTCGATAGGTACGCAGTATTTT. Protein: CATSAGLSIGTQYF.

The rearrangement links TRBV10-3 to TRBJ2-1, with D perhaps TRBD1 (6 bases). The CDR3 spans 12 residues. Germline CDR1 reads ENHRY; CDR2 reads SYGVKD. The ends were cut back, 11 bases at V and 8 bases at J, with 16 bases in the middle. In DNA, the CDR3 is TGTGCCGCCGCAACAGGGAAAGATGAGCAGTTCTTC. Amino acids: CAAATGKDEQFF.

The rearrangement links TRBV19 to TRBJ2-7, with 7 bases identical to TRBD1. The germline V gene has CDR1 LNHDA and CDR2 SQIVND (reference sequence). CDR3 length: 15 residues. With V trimmed by 8 bases and J by 2 bases, 12 bases remained unmatched. The CDR3 bases are TGTGCCAGTCCTCGACAGGGTAATACGGCCTACGAGCAGTACTTC. Residues: CASPRQGNTAYEQYF.

The J gene is TRBJ1-5, the V gene TRBV25-1; TRBD1 aligns across 7 bases. The CDR3 spans 16 residues. Germline trimming cut 4 bases from V and 0 bases from J; bases unmatched to any gene: 6. The V gene's germline CDR1 is MGHDK and CDR2 SYGVNS. The CDR3 region is CASSAQGSDSNQPQHF. CDR3 nucleotide sequence: TGTGCCAGCAGTGCACAGGGGTCCGATAGCAATCAGCCCCAGCATTTT.

This chain joins TRBV6-4 and TRBJ2-2; possibly TRBD1 for D (5 bases). CDR3 length equals 13 residues. Trimming left V 0 bases short and J 11 bases short, with 10 bases between. Per the germline V gene, CDR1 is MRHNA and CDR2 is SNTAGT. In DNA form, the CDR3 reads TGTGCCAGCAGTGACTCGGCAGGGCGAGAGCTGTTTTTT. It specifies CASSDSAGRELFF.

V and J are TRBV7-9 and TRBJ1-6; 7 bases agree with TRBD1. Germline V gene sequence: CDR1 SEHNR, CDR2 FQNEAQ (reference sequence). The CDR3 runs 14 residues. Trimming cost V 5 bases and J 4 bases; bases outside gene matches: 2. CDR3 amino acids: CASSATGYNSPLHF. The CDR3 region has the DNA TGTGCCAGCAGCGCGACAGGGTATAATTCACCCCTCCACTTT.

The chain couples TRBV18 to TRBJ1-4; perhaps TRBD1 as D (6 bases). Trimming removed 5 bases at V and 6 bases at J, with 13 bases between. Germline V CDR1 and CDR2: KGHSH, LQKENI. There are 14 residues in the CDR3. CDR3 in DNA: TGTGCCAGCTCAGACAGGCTGTTGGATGAAAAACTGTTTTTT. It codes for CASSDRLLDEKLFF. Together with reference TRBV18 and TRBJ1-4, the CDR3 gives the full variable domain: NAGVMQNPRHLVRRRGQEARLRCSPMKGHSHVYWYRQLPEEGLKFMVYLQKENIIDESGMPKERFSAEFPKEGPSILRIQQVVRGDSAAYFCASSDRLLDEKLFFGSGTQLSVL.

The CDR3 DNA reads TGCGCCAGCAGCCGCCTACAGGGGACTTCCTATGGCTACACCTTC. Translation: CASSRLQGTSYGYTF. The chain combines TRBV4-3 with TRBJ1-2; TRBD1 agrees at 7 bases. The CDR3 is made up of 15 amino acids. Trimming at V came to 4 bases and at J to 4 bases, leaving 9 bases not matched to a gene. Germline loops: CDR1 LGHNA, CDR2 YSLEER.

The gene calls are TRBV5-5 and TRBJ1-5; TRBD1 matches 7 bases. V gave up 4 bases and J gave up 7 bases; unmatched junction bases: 8. CDR3 size: 14 residues. CDR1 and CDR2 from the germline V gene are SGHKS and YYEKEE (reference sequence). The CDR3 DNA reads as TGTGCCAGCAGCCGGGGACAGACAAGGCAGCCCCAGCATTTT. Translating it yields CASSRGQTRQPQHF.

The V gene is TRBV6-4, the J gene TRBJ2-1, with 10 bases identical to TRBD2. Germline loops: CDR1 MRHNA, CDR2 SNTAGT. The CDR3 has 15 residues. Trimming at V came to 3 bases and at J to 7 bases, leaving 6 bases not matched to a gene. This CDR3 is CASSEAGLASNEQFF. CDR3 bases: TGTGCCAGCAGTGAGGCGGGACTAGCGTCGAATGAGCAGTTCTTC.

This chain links TRBV5-8 with TRBJ1-5; TRBD1 agrees at 9 bases. Germline trimming cut 1 base from V and 4 bases from J; bases unmatched to any gene: 3. Germline V lookup: CDR1 SGHTS, CDR2 YDEGEE. The CDR3 has 15 amino acids. CDR3 sequence reads: CASSLTGGRNQPQHF. The DNA for the CDR3 is TGTGCCAGCAGCTTGACAGGGGGCAGGAATCAGCCCCAGCATTTT. The entire variable domain, with the rest obtained from reference TRBV5-8 and TRBJ1-5, is as follows: EAGVTQSPTHLIKTRGQQATLRCSPISGHTSVYWYQQALGLGLQFLLWYDEGEERNRGNFPPRFSGRQFPNYSSELNVNALELEDSALYLCASSLTGGRNQPQHFGDGTRLSIL.

V gene TRBV15 combines with J gene TRBJ1-3; D is unresolved. CDR1 is LNHNV and CDR2 is YYDKDF in the germline V gene (reference sequence). The length of the CDR3 is 18 residues. The V end was cut by 1 base, the J end by 0 bases, with 16 bases between. CDR3 in DNA: TGTGCCACCAGCAGAGGATATGACGGACTGGACTCTGGAAACACCATATATTTT. Translated: CATSRGYDGLDSGNTIYF. Based on the CDR3 plus reference TRBV15 and TRBJ1-3, the full variable domain is DAMVIQNPRYQVTQFGKPVTLSCSQTLNHNVMYWYQQKSSQAPKLLFHYYDKDFNNEADTPDNFQSRRPNTSFCFLDIRSPGLGDTAMYLCATSRGYDGLDSGNTIYFGEGSWLTVV.

The chain has TRBV29-1 and TRBJ1-2, with D tentatively TRBD1 (5 bases). Trimming left V 3 bases short and J 6 bases short, with 8 bases between. Germline CDR1 and CDR2: SQVTM and ANQGSEA. This CDR3 comprises 11 residues. CDR3: CSVDRGDGYTF. The CDR3 nucleotides read TGCAGCGTTGATCGGGGGGATGGCTACACCTTC.

The chain joins TRBV5-1 to TRBJ2-2; D is possibly TRBD1 (5 bases). Germline CDR1 is SGHRS and CDR2 is YFSETQ. Trimming pared 5 bases from V and 0 bases from J, leaving 11 bases between. CDR3 length: 15 residues. CDR3 amino acids: CASSTGHTNTGELFF. The CDR3 nucleotides are TGCGCCAGCAGTACAGGCCACACGAACACCGGGGAGCTGTTTTTT.

The V and J genes are TRBV13 and TRBJ2-1; no clear D gene. Per the germline V gene, CDR1 is PRHDT and CDR2 is FYEKMQ (reference sequence). V gave up 1 base and J gave up 1 base, with 8 bases separating them. CDR3 length: 15 amino acids. The CDR3 DNA reads TGTGCCAGCAGCTTAGACGGGTCTTCCTACAATGAGCAGTTCTTC. Translated: CASSLDGSSYNEQFF. The full variable domain, in which reference TRBV13 and TRBJ2-1 provide the parts outside the CDR3, is AAGVIQSPRHLIKEKRETATLKCYPIPRHDTVYWYQQGPGQDPQFLISFYEKMQSDKGSIPDRFSAQQFSDYHSELNMSSLELGDSALYFCASSLDGSSYNEQFFGPGTRLTVL.

This chain links TRBV28 with TRBJ1-1; maybe TRBD1 (6 bases). CDR3 length: 13 amino acids. Looked up from germline, CDR1 is MDHEN and CDR2 is SYDVKM. Trimming removed 7 bases at V and 11 bases at J, with 20 bases between. This CDR3 is CASTVQSRDKAFF. CDR3 in DNA: TGTGCCAGCACCGTACAATCCCGGGACAAGGCTTTCTTT.

This sequence joins TRBV7-2 and TRBJ2-5; possible D gene TRBD1, 6 bases. The germline V and J ends were trimmed by 7 bases and 1 base, with 10 bases remaining between them. CDR1 is SGHTA and CDR2 is FQGNSA in the germline V gene. The CDR3 is 13 residues long. The CDR3 DNA sequence: TGTGCCAGCACCCAGACAGGCCAAGAGACCCAGTACTTC. Translation: CASTQTGQETQYF.

The chain has TRBV5-1 and TRBJ2-2; 7 bases are a match to TRBD2. The CDR3 is 15 amino acids. Germline trimming cut 2 bases from V and 4 bases from J; bases unmatched to any gene: 5. Germline CDR1 and CDR2: SGHRS and YFSETQ. The CDR3, as DNA: TGCGCCAGCAGCTTACGGGAGGCACGCACCGGGGAGCTGTTTTTT. This gives the protein CASSLREARTGELFF.

As DNA, the CDR3 is TGTGCCAGCAGCCCCAAGGACAGGGATAATACTGAAGCTTTCTTT. This translates into CASSPKDRDNTEAFF. The genes are TRBV5-4 and TRBJ1-1, with 8 bases lining up with TRBD1. There are 15 residues in the CDR3. CDR1 is SGHNT, CDR2 YYREEE, per germline (reference sequence). The junction had 10 bases not matched to a gene; V was cut back by 4 bases and J by 5 bases.

The chain is built from TRBV30 and TRBJ1-2; D uncertain. Germline lookup yields CDR1 GTSNPN and CDR2 SVGIG (reference sequence). Trimming took off 0 bases at V and 4 bases at J, with 12 bases between the two ends. This CDR3 is built from 14 residues. The CDR3 sequence is CAWSVSRDGYGYTF. The CDR3 DNA reads as TGTGCCTGGAGTGTCTCTCGGGATGGCTATGGCTACACCTTC. Based on the CDR3 plus reference TRBV30 and TRBJ1-2, the full variable domain is SQTIHQWPATLVQPVGSPLSLECTVEGTSNPNLYWYRQAAGRGLQLLFYSVGIGQISSEVPQNLSASRPQDRQFILSSKKLLLSDSGFYLCAWSVSRDGYGYTFGSGTRLTVV.

CDR3 DNA sequence: TGTGCCTGGAGACTGGCGGGGGATTTCCTGGGCTACACCTTC. Protein: CAWRLAGDFLGYTF. The chain couples TRBV30 to TRBJ1-2; D perhaps matches TRBD1 (5 bases). Germline V gives CDR1 GTSNPN, CDR2 SVGIG (reference sequence). The CDR3 length is 14 residues. Between the trimmed V and J ends, which lost 3 bases and 8 bases, there was a span of 19 bases.

This chain connects TRBV5-1 to TRBJ2-3, with 9 bases lining up with TRBD2. Per the germline V gene, CDR1 is SGHRS and CDR2 is YFSETQ. The CDR3 is 16 amino acids. V gave up 4 bases and J gave up 4 bases; unmatched junction bases: 10. Written as DNA, the CDR3 is TGCGCCAGCAGCCACCCGCGGGAGGGAGGCTCAGATACGCAGTATTTT. Its translation is CASSHPREGGSDTQYF. Variable domain in full (rest from reference TRBV5-1 and TRBJ2-3): KAGVTQTPRYLIKTRGQQVTLSCSPISGHRSVSWYQQTPGQGLQFLFEYFSETQRNKGNFPGRFSGRQFSNSRSEMNVSTLELGDSALYLCASSHPREGGSDTQYFGPGTRLTVL.

The CDR3 reads CASSQWSGGPPGELFF. The CDR3 bases are TGCGCCAGCAGCCAGTGGAGCGGGGGACCGCCCGGGGAGCTGTTTTTT. J is TRBJ2-2 and V is TRBV4-3, with 8 bases that match TRBD2. After removal of 3 bases from V and 6 bases from J, the junction contained 9 bases not matched to a gene. Germline values: CDR1 LGHNA, CDR2 YSLEER. CDR3 length equals 16 residues.